The 29 T cell receptor beta chains in this list originate from one sample, sequenced in a study of post-analysis software for immune sequencing data. Antigen specificity for these receptors is unknown. Sequencing libraries made from TCR beta cDNA carried unique molecular identifiers. A single record per CDR3 protein comes from TCRdb applying MiXCR to the PCR reads. The table lists 400,000 to 500,000 distinct CDR3 sequences, 35% to 45% of them singletons. Study outcomes and limitations: TRBV5-6, TRBV5-1 and TRBV20-1 were among a few TRBV segments more frequent in patients than controls.

Sequencing was done on a sample of blood. These receptors all come from a girl aged 2 to 9 with multiple sclerosis.

The rearrangement uses TRBV28 and TRBJ2-1; D possibly corresponds to TRBD1 (6 bases). Germline V gene lookup returns CDR1 MDHEN and CDR2 SYDVKM. The CDR3 loop spans 16 amino acids. Trimming cost V 7 bases and J 7 bases, with 23 bases left between them. CDR3 sequence: CASMKPGTRKRNEQFF. CDR3 coding DNA: TGTGCCAGCATGAAACCCGGGACACGAAAAAGGAATGAGCAGTTCTTC.

This chain uses TRBV5-1 with TRBJ2-1, with D tentatively TRBD1 (5 bases). Trimming removed 2 bases at V and 9 bases at J, with 27 bases between. Germline lookup yields CDR1 SGHRS and CDR2 YFSETQ. This CDR3 contains 18 residues. Written as DNA, the CDR3 is TGCGCCAGCAGCTTTACAACTCAGGGCGCGGACCTAGGGGTTGAGCAGTTCTTC. Its protein product is CASSFTTQGADLGVEQFF. The whole variable domain, filled in from reference TRBV5-1 and TRBJ2-1, reads KAGVTQTPRYLIKTRGQQVTLSCSPISGHRSVSWYQQTPGQGLQFLFEYFSETQRNKGNFPGRFSGRQFSNSRSEMNVSTLELGDSALYLCASSFTTQGADLGVEQFFGPGTRLTVL.

The chain couples TRBV6-5 to TRBJ1-2; no reliable D call. V shed 2 bases and J shed 4 bases, with 11 bases lying between them. This CDR3 has 14 residues. Germline V CDR1 and CDR2: MNHEY, SVGAGI. In DNA form, the CDR3 reads TGTGCCAGCAGTTACAGTACAGCCCGCTATGGCTACACCTTC. Its translation is CASSYSTARYGYTF.

The rearrangement joins TRBV6-1 to TRBJ2-1, with TRBD2 matching 11 bases. Germline assignment: CDR1 MNHNS and CDR2 SASEGT. This CDR3 has 13 residues. J was trimmed by 8 bases and V by 6 bases; bases with no gene match: 3. CDR3 sequence (DNA): TGTGCCAGCAGACTAGCGGGGGCGGATGAGCAGTTCTTC. Its translation: CASRLAGADEQFF.

As for this clonotype: Germline is not matched at one junction end, which may reflect a read error. CDR3 protein: CASSYWAGAANTGELFF. CDR3 in DNA: TGTGCTAGCAGTTACTGGGCGGGGGCAGCGAACACCGGGGAGCTGTTTTTT. The chain carries TRBV6-6 and TRBJ2-2, with D tentatively TRBD2 (7 bases). This CDR3 has 17 residues. The germline gives CDR1 MNHNY, CDR2 SVGAGI (reference sequence).

This chain joins TRBV29-1 and TRBJ2-5; perhaps TRBD1 as D (5 bases). Trimming took 7 bases from V and 1 from J, leaving 13 bases between them. CDR3 length: 13 residues. Germline lookup yields CDR1 SQVTM and CDR2 ANQGSEA. In nucleotides, the CDR3 is TGCAGCGCTCGACAGCAGCTCCAAGAGACCCAGTACTTC. Translated, it gives CSARQQLQETQYF.

The sample holds a few counts of this clonotype. The chain employs TRBV5-5 and TRBJ2-1; TRBD1 might be the D (5 bases). V was clipped by 3 bases and J by 0 bases, with 16 bases between them. This CDR3 spans 17 amino acids. In germline, CDR1 is SGHKS, CDR2 YYEKEE (reference sequence). This CDR3 reads CASSYLYRQSSYNEQFF. In DNA form, the CDR3 reads TGTGCCAGCAGCTACCTCTACAGGCAGAGCTCCTACAATGAGCAGTTCTTC.

The genes are TRBV4-3 and TRBJ2-5; 13 positions agree with TRBD2. Germline V gene lookup returns CDR1 LGHNA and CDR2 YSLEER. V shed 4 bases and J 4 bases; nucleotides not matched to a gene: 9. CDR3 length: 17 residues. The CDR3 DNA sequence: TGCGCCAGCAGCCCTGGGACTAGCGGGATTCGGGGAGAGACCCAGTACTTC. Its protein is CASSPGTSGIRGETQYF.

At least ten counts were recorded for this clonotype. The junction and the germline gene differ at one end; a read error may be behind it. This rearrangement joins TRBV5-1 to TRBJ2-3; the match to TRBD1 covers 8 bases. Germline V gives CDR1 SGHRS, CDR2 YFSETQ. The CDR3 sequence is 14 residues long. The CDR3 region has the DNA TGTGCCAGCAGCCCGGGACAGGGCACAGATACGCAGTATTTT. It specifies CASSPGQGTDTQYF.

There are a few counts of this clonotype. V gene TRBV28 combines with J gene TRBJ1-1, with D unresolved. Per the germline V gene, CDR1 is MDHEN and CDR2 is SYDVKM. This CDR3 spans 13 amino acids. Trimming stripped 1 base from V and 7 bases from J, with 10 bases between. CDR3 DNA sequence: TGTGCCAGCAGTTTATCCCTTGGGGATGAAGCTTTCTTT. Its translation: CASSLSLGDEAFF.

This clonotype was counted ten times or more. The chain is built from TRBV5-1 and TRBJ1-2, with D unclear. The length of the CDR3 is 16 residues. CDR1 and CDR2 from the germline V gene are SGHRS and YFSETQ. V was pared by 0 bases and J by 0 bases, with 12 bases between. The CDR3: CASSLDPGATNYGYTF. In DNA, the CDR3 is TGCGCCAGCAGCTTGGACCCAGGCGCAACTAACTATGGCTACACCTTC. Full variable domain (remainder filled in from reference TRBV5-1 and TRBJ1-2): KAGVTQTPRYLIKTRGQQVTLSCSPISGHRSVSWYQQTPGQGLQFLFEYFSETQRNKGNFPGRFSGRQFSNSRSEMNVSTLELGDSALYLCASSLDPGATNYGYTFGSGTRLTVV.

A few counts support this clonotype. The chain joins TRBV10-2 to TRBJ2-7; 7 bases agree with TRBD1. J was trimmed by 3 bases and V by 0 bases; bases with no gene match: 5. CDR3 length equals 15 residues. From germline, CDR1 is WSHSY and CDR2 SAAADI. The CDR3 DNA reads TGCGCCAGCAGTGAGTCGATGACAGGGAACTACGAGCAGTACTTC. Translation gives CASSESMTGNYEQYF.

V is TRBV4-2 and J is TRBJ2-1, with 11 nucleotides matching TRBD1. V dropped 1 base and J dropped 5; count of bases not matched to a gene: 16. The germline CDR1 and CDR2 sequences are LGHNA and YNFKEQ. This CDR3 is 20 amino acids long. CDR3: CASSQGPGQGDFELDNEQFF. Written as DNA, the CDR3 is TGTGCCAGCAGCCAAGGCCCGGGACAGGGGGATTTTGAGCTCGACAATGAGCAGTTCTTC.

The rearrangement joins TRBV7-9 to TRBJ2-5; D remains unclear. V was clipped by 4 bases and J by 1 base, with 16 bases between them. Germline-derived CDR1 and CDR2 are SEHNR and FQNEAQ (reference sequence). The CDR3 has 16 residues. The CDR3 DNA reads as TGTGCCAGCAGCTCAACAACCGGACCGAGCCAAGAGACCCAGTACTTC. Residues: CASSSTTGPSQETQYF.

This CDR3 is CASSLSGWTGIQPQHF. The CDR3 DNA reads TGTGCCAGCAGCTTGTCAGGGTGGACAGGGATCCAGCCCCAGCATTTT. This chain joins TRBV5-5 and TRBJ1-5; 8 nucleotides line up with TRBD1. CDR1 and CDR2 from the germline V gene are SGHKS and YYEKEE (reference sequence). J lost 7 bases, V lost 1 base, and 10 bases had no gene match. The CDR3 runs to 16 residues.

The rearrangement links TRBV20-1 to TRBJ1-3; perhaps TRBD1 as D (6 bases). Trimming left V 6 bases short and J 0 bases short, with 12 bases between. From germline, CDR1 is DFQATT and CDR2 SNEGSKA (reference sequence). The CDR3 spans 14 residues. The CDR3 protein is CSAADRTSGNTIYF. Written as DNA, the CDR3 is TGCAGTGCAGCTGACAGGACCTCTGGAAACACCATATATTTT.

CDR3 region: CASSPRQPSYEQYF. The CDR3 DNA reads TGTGCCAGCAGCCCCCGACAGCCGTCCTACGAGCAGTACTTC. The J gene is TRBJ2-7, the V gene TRBV4-2, with D possibly matching TRBD1 (5 bases). The CDR3 is 14 amino acids. V was trimmed by 4 bases and J by 1 base, leaving 11 bases between them. The germline CDR1 and CDR2 sequences are LGHNA and YNFKEQ.

This rearrangement joins TRBV12-3 or TRBV12-4 to TRBJ2-1, with 8 bases matching TRBD2. The length of the CDR3 is 13 residues. The V gene end was trimmed by 2 bases and the J gene end by 7 bases; junction bases not matched to a gene: 1. CDR3 sequence (DNA): TGTGCCAGCAGTTTACTAGCGGGTAATGAGCAGTTCTTC. Its translation: CASSLLAGNEQFF.

This clonotype was detected only a few times. The chain combines TRBV2 with TRBJ1-2; 11 bases align to TRBD1. The CDR3 is 16 amino acids. V was pared by 8 bases and J by 2 bases, with 10 bases of the junction left unmatched. Looked up from germline, CDR1 is SNHLY and CDR2 is FYNNEI. The CDR3 region is CASAPGTGGMNYGYTF. The CDR3 coding sequence is TGTGCCAGCGCGCCGGGGACAGGGGGTATGAACTATGGCTACACCTTC.

The rearrangement joins TRBV5-1 to TRBJ1-1; D not resolved. The V gene lost 0 bases and the J gene lost 0 bases, with 9 bases spanning the gap. The CDR3 has 15 amino acids. Germline V gives CDR1 SGHRS, CDR2 YFSETQ. The CDR3 coding sequence is TGCGCCAGCAGCTTGGAACGGTCAGTGAACACTGAAGCTTTCTTT. Translating it yields CASSLERSVNTEAFF. The full variable domain, in which reference TRBV5-1 and TRBJ1-1 provide the parts outside the CDR3, is KAGVTQTPRYLIKTRGQQVTLSCSPISGHRSVSWYQQTPGQGLQFLFEYFSETQRNKGNFPGRFSGRQFSNSRSEMNVSTLELGDSALYLCASSLERSVNTEAFFGQGTRLTVV.

The table lists this clonotype with a few counts. CDR3 sequence reads: CASSSGGRETQYF. The CDR3, as DNA: TGTGCCAGCAGTTCCGGAGGGAGGGAGACCCAGTACTTC. The gene calls are TRBV12-3 or TRBV12-4 and TRBJ2-5; D may be TRBD2 (6 bases). The length of the CDR3 is 13 residues. Trimming took 4 bases from V and 5 from J, leaving 11 bases between them.

V gene TRBV13 combines with J gene TRBJ2-7; D may be TRBD1 (5 bases). The CDR3 is made up of 16 amino acids. CDR1 and CDR2 from the germline V gene are PRHDT and FYEKMQ (reference sequence). Trimming removed 1 base at V and 7 bases at J, with 20 bases between. CDR3 nucleotides: TGTGCCAGCAGCTTAGTAAAGGGGCTCTCATACAATGAGCAGTACTTC. Its protein is CASSLVKGLSYNEQYF.

The chain couples TRBV4-1 to TRBJ1-1; D might be TRBD1 (6 bases). Per the germline V gene, CDR1 is MGHRA and CDR2 is YSYEKL. The CDR3 is made up of 14 amino acids. The V and J ends lost 0 bases and 8 bases respectively, with 13 bases between them. In DNA form, the CDR3 reads TGCGCCAGCAGCCAAGAAAGTTGGAGGGGGGAAGCTTTCTTT. This encodes CASSQESWRGEAFF.

This clonotype has more than one count but fewer than ten. The genes are TRBV7-2 and TRBJ2-5; the D call may be TRBD1 or TRBD2 (5 bases each). V lost 1 base, J lost 11 bases, and 14 bases lay in between. This CDR3 is 13 amino acids long. Germline lookup yields CDR1 SGHTA and CDR2 FQGNSA. This CDR3 is CASSLVIVGEQYF. In nucleotides, the CDR3 is TGTGCCAGCAGCTTAGTAATAGTGGGGGAGCAGTACTTC.

This clonotype was counted a few times. The rearrangement links TRBV10-3 to TRBJ1-2; TRBD1 aligns across 8 bases. CDR3 length equals 14 residues. The V segment lost 3 bases and the J segment 5 bases; nucleotides outside the gene matches: 5. CDR1 and CDR2 (germline): ENHRY, SYGVKD. The CDR3: CAISEQDRGYGYTF. The CDR3 nucleotides are TGTGCCATCAGTGAACAAGACAGGGGATATGGCTACACCTTC.

In its sample, this clonotype was seen once. J is TRBJ2-3 and V is TRBV9, with 10 bases that match TRBD2. The ends lost 0 bases at V and 4 bases at J; junction bases unmatched: 8. The germline V gene has CDR1 SGDLS and CDR2 YYNGEE. This CDR3 is built from 17 residues. CDR3 sequence: CASSVEWSGGVADTQYF. The CDR3 nucleotides are TGTGCCAGCAGCGTAGAATGGAGCGGGGGGGTAGCAGATACGCAGTATTTT. Based on the CDR3 plus reference TRBV9 and TRBJ2-3, the full variable domain is DSGVTQTPKHLITATGQRVTLRCSPRSGDLSVYWYQQSLDQGLQFLIQYYNGEERAKGNILERFSAQQFPDLHSELNLSSLELGDSALYFCASSVEWSGGVADTQYFGPGTRLTVL.

V gene TRBV15 combines with J gene TRBJ2-7; D remains unclear. Germline loops: CDR1 LNHNV, CDR2 YYDKDF (reference sequence). Trimming shortened V by 0 bases and J by 1 base, and 4 bases separated the two germline ends. The CDR3 spans 13 residues. The CDR3 nucleotides read TGTGCCACCAGCAGAGATCTTTCCTACGAGCAGTACTTC. This sequence encodes CATSRDLSYEQYF.

This chain uses TRBV7-6 with TRBJ1-5; the match to TRBD1 covers 11 bases. Germline CDR1 reads SGHVS; CDR2 reads FNYEAQ. V dropped 3 bases and J dropped 2; count of bases not matched to a gene: 3. The CDR3 covers 16 residues. CDR3 in amino acids: CASSLGTGGGNQPQHF. The CDR3 region has the DNA TGTGCCAGCAGCTTGGGGACAGGGGGAGGCAATCAGCCCCAGCATTTT.

This clonotype was seen only a few times. V gene TRBV12-3 or TRBV12-4 combines with J gene TRBJ2-3, with 11 bases aligning to TRBD1. Trimming took 6 bases from V and 10 from J; bases not matched to a gene: 3. The CDR3 runs 12 residues. The CDR3 loop is CASRPDRGPQYF. The CDR3 region has the DNA TGTGCCAGCAGACCGGACAGGGGGCCGCAGTATTTT.